The 22 T cell receptor beta chains in this list originate from one sample, sequenced in a study of blood T cell repertoires in COVID-19. The method was immunoSEQ multiplex PCR; TCRdb's version includes in-frame clones alone and lacks a portion of them. The sample holds about 130,000 clones; 80% to 85% are singletons and the top ten take 15% to 20%. Sequencing was carried out using PBMCs or T cells enriched from blood (not recorded which). The receptors come from a man aged 30 to 45 who had recovered from COVID-19.

V and J are TRBV10-3 and TRBJ1-5; tentatively, D is TRBD1 (6 bases). CDR1 is ENHRY and CDR2 is SYGVKD in the germline V gene. The CDR3 loop spans 14 amino acids. Trimming pared 10 bases from V and 4 bases from J, leaving 17 bases between. CDR3 nucleotides: TGTGCCACTCCTGATCGCAGGGGAAATCAGCCCCAGCATTTT. Translated, it gives CATPDRRGNQPQHF.

The V call is TRBV19, the J call TRBJ2-1; maybe TRBD1 (5 bases). Trimming took 6 bases from V and 0 from J, leaving 9 bases between them. Germline loops: CDR1 LNHDA, CDR2 SQIVND (reference sequence). The CDR3 is made up of 14 amino acids. CDR3 nucleotide sequence: TGTGCCAGTAGGACAGAGAGCTCCTACAATGAGCAGTTCTTC. It codes for CASRTESSYNEQFF.

The chain joins TRBV2 to TRBJ1-1, with 8 bases lining up with TRBD1. The CDR3 contains 14 residues. Germline V gene lookup returns CDR1 SNHLY and CDR2 FYNNEI. With 6 bases clipped from V and 2 bases from J, the junction kept 5 bases outside the gene matches. The CDR3 bases are TGTGCCAGCAGGAAGGGGACAGGCAACACTGAAGCTTTCTTT. Encoded protein: CASRKGTGNTEAFF.

The CDR3 coding sequence is TGTGCCAGCAGCGTTGGGTCCACCGGGACTAGAAATCAGCAGTTCTTC. Translating gives CASSVGSTGTRNQQFF. The rearrangement joins TRBV9 to TRBJ2-1, with 8 bases fitting TRBD2. This CDR3 region has 16 residues. Germline V CDR1 and CDR2: SGDLS, YYNGEE. V shed 2 bases, J shed 11 bases, and the junction held 15 bases outside the gene matches.

The J gene is TRBJ1-3, the V gene TRBV6-5; D gene uncertain. Trimming took off 7 bases at V and 4 bases at J, with 8 bases between the two ends. CDR1 and CDR2 from the germline V gene are MNHEY and SVGAGI. The CDR3 has 12 residues. The CDR3 DNA sequence: TGTGCCAGCATTAGTACCGGAAACACCATATATTTT. Its protein is CASISTGNTIYF.

The chain carries TRBV9 and TRBJ2-5, with D perhaps TRBD1 (5 bases). With 3 bases removed from V and 2 bases from J, the gap between germline ends came to 14 bases. Germline V lookup: CDR1 SGDLS, CDR2 YYNGEE. The CDR3 covers 15 residues. CDR3 DNA: TGTGCCAGCAGCGAGGGGTCGTCCCAGCAAGAGACCCAGTACTTC. Its protein product is CASSEGSSQQETQYF.

This chain links TRBV19 with TRBJ1-5; D uncertain. V was clipped by 7 bases and J by 4 bases, with 11 bases between them. Germline CDR1 LNHDA, CDR2 SQIVND (reference sequence). The CDR3 consists of 13 residues. CDR3 sequence (DNA): TGTGCCAGTACCTCACAGCAAAATCAGCCCCAGCATTTT. It yields the protein CASTSQQNQPQHF. Supplemented by reference TRBV19 and TRBJ1-5, the full variable domain reads DGGITQSPKYLFRKEGQNVTLSCEQNLNHDAMYWYRQDPGQGLRLIYYSQIVNDFQKGDIAEGYSVSREKKESFPLTVTSAQKNPTAFYLCASTSQQNQPQHFGDGTRLSIL.

The chain carries TRBV7-9 and TRBJ2-3; perhaps TRBD2 as D (5 bases). The CDR3 consists of 16 residues. Trimming took 3 bases from V and 4 from J, leaving 17 bases between them. Germline V gene sequence: CDR1 SEHNR, CDR2 FQNEAQ (reference sequence). CDR3 in DNA: TGTGCCAGCAGCTTCCTTCGTGTCCAGCGGCCAGATACGCAGTATTTT. This translates into CASSFLRVQRPDTQYF.

This clone turned up a few times. CDR3 sequence reads: CASSEGGGAHSPLHF. DNA for the CDR3: TGTGCCAGCAGTGAAGGTGGGGGGGCGCATTCACCCCTCCACTTT. The rearrangement links TRBV6-1 to TRBJ1-6, with D perhaps matching TRBD1 (6 bases). The germline CDR1 and CDR2 sequences are MNHNS and SASEGT. The CDR3 contains 15 residues. V gave up 1 base and J gave up 8 bases, with 12 bases separating them.

The chain carries TRBV11-2 and TRBJ2-3, with a possible D match to TRBD1 (6 bases). V was cut by 0 bases and J by 7 bases, with 17 bases left in between. The CDR3 length is 16 residues. CDR1 SGHAT and CDR2 FQNNGV come from the germline V gene. The CDR3 sequence: CASSLDGGASGYTQYF. CDR3 in DNA: TGTGCCAGCAGCTTAGATGGGGGCGCCTCTGGATATACGCAGTATTTT. The whole variable domain, remainder taken from reference TRBV11-2 and TRBJ2-3, is EAGVAQSPRYKIIEKRQSVAFWCNPISGHATLYWYQQILGQGPKLLIQFQNNGVVDDSQLPKDRFSAERLKGVDSTLKIQPAKLEDSAVYLCASSLDGGASGYTQYFGPGTRLTVL.

V is TRBV12-3 or TRBV12-4 and J is TRBJ2-5; the D gene is possibly TRBD2 (5 bases). Trimming stripped 6 bases from V and 4 bases from J, with 12 bases between. The CDR3 has 13 residues. The CDR3 is CASSYLAGETQYF. The CDR3, as DNA: TGTGCCAGCAGCTACCTGGCGGGAGAGACCCAGTACTTC.

The CDR3 protein is CASTSQGQGNYGYTF. Written as DNA, the CDR3 is TGTGCCAGCACCTCACAGGGGCAGGGTAACTATGGCTACACCTTC. The chain joins TRBV28 to TRBJ1-2, with 7 nucleotides matching TRBD1. Trimming at V came to 7 bases and at J to 1 base, leaving 9 bases not matched to a gene. The length of the CDR3 is 15 residues. The germline V gene encodes CDR1 MDHEN and CDR2 SYDVKM.

The chain carries TRBV5-4 and TRBJ1-2, with D perhaps TRBD1 (6 bases). There are 13 residues in the CDR3. V was shortened by 4 bases and J by 4 bases, with 11 bases between the two germline ends. CDR1 SGHNT and CDR2 YYREEE come from the germline V gene (reference sequence). The CDR3 region has the DNA TGTGCCAGCAGCCAGGACAGAATCTATGGCTACACCTTC. Its protein is CASSQDRIYGYTF.

The CDR3 bases are TGTGCCAGCAGCCGTCTCGGGGGGAACACTGAAGCTTTCTTT. Protein: CASSRLGGNTEAFF. This sequence joins TRBV4-2 and TRBJ1-1; possible D gene TRBD1, 5 bases. V lost 4 bases and J 1 base, leaving 10 bases between the germline ends. The CDR3 is 14 residues long. Germline assignment: CDR1 LGHNA and CDR2 YNFKEQ.

CDR3 coding DNA: TGTGCCAGCAGCCCTCGGGACAGTGACTACGAGCAGTACTTC. It translates to CASSPRDSDYEQYF. The genes are TRBV3-1 (or the pseudogene TRBV3-2) and TRBJ2-7; 7 nucleotides match TRBD1. The J segment lost 3 bases and the V segment lost 4 bases, leaving 6 bases of the junction unmatched. Germline values: CDR1 LGHDT, CDR2 YNNKEL (reference sequence). This CDR3 contains 14 residues.

This clone came up once. The chain combines TRBV6-6 with TRBJ2-4, with a tentative D call TRBD2 (7 bases). Germline V lookup: CDR1 MNHNY, CDR2 SVGAGI (reference sequence). The length of the CDR3 is 16 residues. V dropped 5 bases and J dropped 6 bases, with 20 bases sitting between them. Written as DNA, the CDR3 is TGTGCCAGCAGTATATACAGGGATGCGGGAGTAAACATTCAGTACTTC. Protein product: CASSIYRDAGVNIQYF.

The CDR3 DNA reads TGTGCCACTAACCGGGAGAGAAGGTCAGATACGCAGTATTTT. Its translation: CATNRERRSDTQYF. This chain joins TRBV19 and TRBJ2-3; D is possibly TRBD2 (6 bases). Germline values: CDR1 LNHDA, CDR2 SQIVND (reference sequence). This CDR3 comprises 14 residues. V gave up 10 bases and J gave up 4 bases, with 18 bases separating them.

This chain links TRBV6-6 with TRBJ2-1; 13 nucleotides align to TRBD2. Germline V gene data show CDR1 as MNHNY and CDR2 as SVGAGI (reference sequence). The CDR3 runs to 18 residues. The ends lost 5 bases at V and 4 bases at J; junction bases unmatched: 11. The CDR3 nucleotides are TGTGCCAGCAGTCGACGACTAGCGGGAGGAGCGTTTTACAATGAGCAGTTCTTC. It is translated as CASSRRLAGGAFYNEQFF.

The chain joins TRBV19 to TRBJ2-7; 7 nucleotides line up with TRBD1. CDR3 length equals 17 residues. Germline CDR1 and CDR2: LNHDA and SQIVND (reference sequence). The junction had 19 bases not matched to a gene; V was cut back by 5 bases and J by 6 bases. CDR3 loop: CASSSRPPGQRPVEQYF. CDR3 coding DNA: TGTGCCAGTAGTTCTAGACCCCCGGGACAGAGGCCTGTCGAGCAGTACTTC.

The V gene is TRBV7-9, the J gene TRBJ2-7; TRBD1 aligns across 7 bases. V lost 1 base to trimming and J lost 1 base; unmatched junction nucleotides: 4. The CDR3 has 15 residues. The germline V gene has CDR1 SEHNR and CDR2 FQNEAQ (reference sequence). CDR3 sequence: CASSLGDSHSYEQYF. The CDR3 coding sequence is TGTGCCAGCAGCTTAGGGGACAGCCATTCCTACGAGCAGTACTTC.

The chain couples TRBV5-6 to TRBJ2-5; TRBD1 matches 7 bases. Germline CDR1 is SGHDT and CDR2 is YYEEEE. This CDR3 spans 17 amino acids. Germline trimming cut 1 base from V and 1 base from J; bases unmatched to any gene: 10. CDR3 protein: CASSLPGRGSSQETQYF. The CDR3 nucleotides are TGTGCCAGCAGCTTGCCGGGCAGGGGGTCCTCCCAAGAGACCCAGTACTTC.

The CDR3 DNA sequence: TGTGCCAGCAGTGGAGCCCCATATGGCTACACCTTC. Its protein is CASSGAPYGYTF. V usage is TRBV27 and J usage is TRBJ1-2; unclear D gene. CDR3 length equals 12 residues. Between the trimmed V and J ends, which lost 5 bases and 5 bases, there was a span of 9 bases. CDR1 and CDR2 (germline): MNHEY, SMNVEV (reference sequence).